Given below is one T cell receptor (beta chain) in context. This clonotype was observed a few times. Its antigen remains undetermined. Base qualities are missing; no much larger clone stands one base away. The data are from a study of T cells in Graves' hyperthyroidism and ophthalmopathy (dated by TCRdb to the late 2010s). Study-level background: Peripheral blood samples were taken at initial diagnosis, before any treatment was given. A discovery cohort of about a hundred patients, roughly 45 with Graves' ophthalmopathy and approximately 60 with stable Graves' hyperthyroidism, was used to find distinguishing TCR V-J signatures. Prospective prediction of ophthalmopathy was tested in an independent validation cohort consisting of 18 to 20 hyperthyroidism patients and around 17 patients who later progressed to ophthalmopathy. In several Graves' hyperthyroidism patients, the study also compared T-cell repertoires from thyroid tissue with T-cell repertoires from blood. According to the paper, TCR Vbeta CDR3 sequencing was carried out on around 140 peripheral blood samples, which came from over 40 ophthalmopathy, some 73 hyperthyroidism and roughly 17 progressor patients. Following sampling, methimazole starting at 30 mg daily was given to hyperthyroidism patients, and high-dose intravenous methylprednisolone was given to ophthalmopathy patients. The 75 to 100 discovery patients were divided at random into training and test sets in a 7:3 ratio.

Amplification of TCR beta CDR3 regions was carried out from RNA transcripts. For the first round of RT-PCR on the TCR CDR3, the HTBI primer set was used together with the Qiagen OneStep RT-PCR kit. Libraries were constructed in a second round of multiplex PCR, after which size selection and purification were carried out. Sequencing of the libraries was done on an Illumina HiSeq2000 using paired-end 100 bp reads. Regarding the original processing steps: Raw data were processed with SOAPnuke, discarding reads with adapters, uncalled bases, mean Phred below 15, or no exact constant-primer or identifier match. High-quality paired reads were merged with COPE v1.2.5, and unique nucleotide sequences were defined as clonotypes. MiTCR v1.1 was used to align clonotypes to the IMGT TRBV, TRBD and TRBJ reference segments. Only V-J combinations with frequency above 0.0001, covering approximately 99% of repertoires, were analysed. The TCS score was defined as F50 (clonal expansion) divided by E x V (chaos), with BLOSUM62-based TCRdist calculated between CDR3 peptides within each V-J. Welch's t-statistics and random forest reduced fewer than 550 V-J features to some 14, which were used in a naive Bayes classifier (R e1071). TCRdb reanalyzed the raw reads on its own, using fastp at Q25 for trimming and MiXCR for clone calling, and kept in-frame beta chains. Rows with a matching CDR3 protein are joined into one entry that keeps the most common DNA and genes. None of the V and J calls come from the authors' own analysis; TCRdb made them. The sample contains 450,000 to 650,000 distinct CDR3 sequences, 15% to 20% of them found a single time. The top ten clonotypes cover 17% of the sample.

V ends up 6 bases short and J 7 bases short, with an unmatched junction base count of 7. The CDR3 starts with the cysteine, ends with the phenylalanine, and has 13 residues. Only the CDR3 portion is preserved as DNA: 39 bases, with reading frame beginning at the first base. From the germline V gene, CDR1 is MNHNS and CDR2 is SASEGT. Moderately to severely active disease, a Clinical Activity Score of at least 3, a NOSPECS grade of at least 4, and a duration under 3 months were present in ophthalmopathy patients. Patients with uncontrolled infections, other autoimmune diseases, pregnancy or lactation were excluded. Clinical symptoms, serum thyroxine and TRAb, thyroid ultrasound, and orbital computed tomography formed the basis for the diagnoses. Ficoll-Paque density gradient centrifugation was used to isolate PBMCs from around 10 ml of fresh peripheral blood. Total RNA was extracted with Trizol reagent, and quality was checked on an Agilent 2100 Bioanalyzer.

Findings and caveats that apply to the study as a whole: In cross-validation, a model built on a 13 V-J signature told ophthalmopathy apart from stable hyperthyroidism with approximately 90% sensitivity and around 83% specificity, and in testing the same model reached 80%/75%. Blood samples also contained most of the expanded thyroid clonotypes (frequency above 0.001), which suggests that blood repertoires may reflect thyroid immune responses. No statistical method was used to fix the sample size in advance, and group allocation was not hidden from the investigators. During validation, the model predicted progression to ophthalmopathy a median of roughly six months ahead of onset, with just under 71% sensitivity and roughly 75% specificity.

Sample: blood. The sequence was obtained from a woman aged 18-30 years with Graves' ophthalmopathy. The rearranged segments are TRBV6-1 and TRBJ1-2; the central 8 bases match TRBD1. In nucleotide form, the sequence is TGTGCCAGCAGACAAGGGACAGGTTTTGGCTACACCTTC. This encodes CASRQGTGFGYTF.